These 10 T cell receptor beta chains share one sample of origin, sequenced in a study of shared clonotypes between healthy human individuals. The table came from immunoSEQ multiplex PCR; TCRdb's copy has only in-frame clones and leaves some out. The sample includes about 2 million clones, roughly 96% of them seen just once. Sequencing used naive CD4+ T cells sorted from blood. Subset specified: CD45RA+ positively selected. These receptors all stem from a man younger than 30 in good health.

The chain links TRBV12-5 to TRBJ1-6; D is undetermined. V lost 6 bases to trimming and J lost 0 bases, with 24 bases between them. The V gene's germline CDR1 is LGHNT and CDR2 FRNRAP. This CDR3 contains 20 residues. CDR3 in DNA: TGTGCTAGTGGCTTACCTTTCAGACTTTGGCAGAGCTCCTATAATTCACCCCTCCACTTT. Its translation: CASGLPFRLWQSSYNSPLHF.

The rearrangement links TRBV19 to TRBJ2-3; TRBD2 aligns across 11 bases. V dropped 4 bases and J dropped 4; count of bases not matched to a gene: 4. Germline V gene sequence: CDR1 LNHDA, CDR2 SQIVND (reference sequence). CDR3 length: 15 amino acids. In DNA, the CDR3 is TGTGCCAGTAGTACCCTAGCGGGAGGCCCAGATACGCAGTATTTT. This gives the protein CASSTLAGGPDTQYF. The variable domain in full, completed from reference TRBV19 and TRBJ2-3, reads DGGITQSPKYLFRKEGQNVTLSCEQNLNHDAMYWYRQDPGQGLRLIYYSQIVNDFQKGDIAEGYSVSREKKESFPLTVTSAQKNPTAFYLCASSTLAGGPDTQYFGPGTRLTVL.

This chain connects TRBV6-5 to TRBJ2-5, with 10 nucleotides matching TRBD1. The J segment lost 2 bases and the V segment lost 6 bases, leaving 0 bases of the junction unmatched. This CDR3 region has 13 residues. Germline V gene data show CDR1 as MNHEY and CDR2 as SVGAGI. This chain's CDR3 is CASRGQGQETQYF. The CDR3 DNA reads as TGTGCCAGCAGGGGACAGGGGCAAGAGACCCAGTACTTC.

This clone was recorded once. The chain couples TRBV10-3 to TRBJ2-7; no firm D call. The ends were cut back, 4 bases at V and 3 bases at J, with 7 bases in the middle. Per the germline V gene, CDR1 is ENHRY and CDR2 is SYGVKD. The CDR3 has 12 residues. CDR3 amino acids: CAISASNYEQYF. CDR3 nucleotide sequence: TGTGCCATCAGTGCTTCGAACTACGAGCAGTACTTC.

This clone was counted a single time. The chain carries TRBV6-1 and TRBJ1-1; D is unclear. The length of the CDR3 is 18 residues. Trimming stripped 3 bases from V and 6 bases from J, with 26 bases between. Germline V lookup: CDR1 MNHNS, CDR2 SASEGT. CDR3 nucleotides: TGTGCCAGCAGTGACTTGGCAGCGCTGTGGGATATGGACTCTGAAGCTTTCTTT. Its protein product is CASSDLAALWDMDSEAFF.

This clone occurred once. It is likely a read error, because the conserved phenylalanine at the end of the CDR3 is missing. The genes are TRBV7-2 and TRBJ1-2; 7 bases fit TRBD1. V dropped 5 bases and J dropped 8; count of bases not matched to a gene: 8. This CDR3 is built from 13 residues. From germline, CDR1 is SGHTA and CDR2 FQGNSA. DNA for the CDR3: TGTGCCAGCAGCCCCCAGGGGGTAGTCGGCTACACCCTC. This encodes CASSPQGVVGYTL.

J is TRBJ1-1 and V is TRBV6-1; D is possibly TRBD1 (6 bases). Trimming took 8 bases from V and 5 from J, leaving 15 bases between them. Germline V CDR1 and CDR2: MNHNS, SASEGT. The CDR3 extends over 13 amino acids. The CDR3, as DNA: TGTGCCAGCCAGGCGGGGGCATGGACTGAAGCTTTCTTT. Translated: CASQAGAWTEAFF.

In DNA, the CDR3 is TGTGCCGGCGGAGGCGGGTCTGGGGCCAACGTCCTGACTTTC. Residues: CAGGGGSGANVLTF. The rearrangement links TRBV30 to TRBJ2-6; TRBD2 might be the D (5 bases). This CDR3 has 14 residues. Trimming stripped 8 bases from V and 1 base from J, with 12 bases between. Germline V gene lookup returns CDR1 GTSNPN and CDR2 SVGIG (reference sequence).

This clone has just one count. The rearrangement joins TRBV11-2 to TRBJ1-4; TRBD1 might be the D (5 bases). Trimming shortened V by 4 bases and J by 4 bases, and 10 bases separated the two germline ends. The CDR3 consists of 14 residues. Germline CDR1 SGHAT, CDR2 FQNNGV. The CDR3 DNA reads as TGTGCCAGCAGCTCGGACACGGTTAATGAAAAACTGTTTTTT. Amino acid sequence: CASSSDTVNEKLFF.

This chain joins TRBV4-1 and TRBJ1-5, with 11 bases lining up with TRBD1. V was pared by 3 bases and J by 6 bases, with 4 bases of the junction left unmatched. Per germline, CDR1 MGHRA and CDR2 YSYEKL. The CDR3 covers 15 residues. The CDR3 sequence is CASSQMGQGGQPQHF. CDR3 bases: TGCGCCAGCAGCCAGATGGGACAGGGGGGTCAGCCCCAGCATTTT.